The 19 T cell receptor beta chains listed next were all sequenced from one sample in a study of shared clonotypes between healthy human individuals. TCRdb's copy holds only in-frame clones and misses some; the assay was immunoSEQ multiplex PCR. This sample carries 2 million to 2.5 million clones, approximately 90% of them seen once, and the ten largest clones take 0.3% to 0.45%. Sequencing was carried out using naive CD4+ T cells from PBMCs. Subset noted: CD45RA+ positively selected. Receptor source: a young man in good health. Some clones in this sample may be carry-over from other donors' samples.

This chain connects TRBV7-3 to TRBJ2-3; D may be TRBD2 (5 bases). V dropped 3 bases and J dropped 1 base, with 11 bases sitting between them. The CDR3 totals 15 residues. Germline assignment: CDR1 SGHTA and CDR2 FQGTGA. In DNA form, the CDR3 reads TGTGCCAGCAGCTTTTCTGGGAGCCGCACAGATACGCAGTATTTT. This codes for CASSFSGSRTDTQYF.

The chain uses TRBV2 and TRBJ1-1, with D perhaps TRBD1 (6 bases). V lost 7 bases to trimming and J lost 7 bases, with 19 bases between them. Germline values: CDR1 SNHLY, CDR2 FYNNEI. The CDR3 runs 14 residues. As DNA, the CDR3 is TGTGCCAGCATGGGAAGGGGGGTGAATATTGAAGCTTTCTTT. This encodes CASMGRGVNIEAFF.

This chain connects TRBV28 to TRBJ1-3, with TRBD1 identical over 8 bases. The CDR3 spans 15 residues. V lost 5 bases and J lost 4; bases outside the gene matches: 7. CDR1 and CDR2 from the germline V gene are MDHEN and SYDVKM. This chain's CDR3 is CASSPQGARGNTIYF. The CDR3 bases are TGTGCCAGCAGTCCGCAGGGGGCTAGAGGAAACACCATATATTTT.

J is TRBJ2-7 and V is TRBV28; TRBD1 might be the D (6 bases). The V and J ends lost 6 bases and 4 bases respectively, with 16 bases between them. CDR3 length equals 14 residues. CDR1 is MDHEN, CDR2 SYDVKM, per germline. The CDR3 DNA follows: TGTGCCAGCAGACAGGGTTCGGGGTTATACGAGCAGTACTTC. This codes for CASRQGSGLYEQYF.

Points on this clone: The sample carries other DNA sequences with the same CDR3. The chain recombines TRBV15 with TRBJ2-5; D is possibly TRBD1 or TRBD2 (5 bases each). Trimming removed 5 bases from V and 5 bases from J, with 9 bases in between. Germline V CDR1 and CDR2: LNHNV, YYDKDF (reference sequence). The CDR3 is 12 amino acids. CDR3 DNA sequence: TGTGCCACCAGCCGGGGCCCGGAGACCCAGTACTTC. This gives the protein CATSRGPETQYF.

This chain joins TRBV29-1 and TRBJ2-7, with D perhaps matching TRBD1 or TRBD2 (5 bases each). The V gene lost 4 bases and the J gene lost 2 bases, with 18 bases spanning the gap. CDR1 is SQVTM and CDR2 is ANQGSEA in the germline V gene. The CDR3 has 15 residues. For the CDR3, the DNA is TGCAGCGTTGTTGCTGGGGTGGGGGTCCCCTACGAGCAGTACTTC. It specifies CSVVAGVGVPYEQYF.

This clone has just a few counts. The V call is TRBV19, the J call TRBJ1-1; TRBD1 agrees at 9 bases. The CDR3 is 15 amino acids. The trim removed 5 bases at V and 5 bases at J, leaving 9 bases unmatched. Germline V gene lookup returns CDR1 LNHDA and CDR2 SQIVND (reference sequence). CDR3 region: CASSGTGTGPTEAFF. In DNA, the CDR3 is TGTGCCAGTAGTGGTACCGGGACAGGGCCGACTGAAGCTTTCTTT.

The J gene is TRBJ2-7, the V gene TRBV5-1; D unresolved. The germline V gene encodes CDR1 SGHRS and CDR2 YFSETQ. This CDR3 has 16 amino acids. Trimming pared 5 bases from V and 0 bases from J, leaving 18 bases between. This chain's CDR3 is CASSFNFQRSSYEQYF. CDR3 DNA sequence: TGCGCCAGCAGTTTTAACTTCCAGAGAAGCTCCTACGAGCAGTACTTC.

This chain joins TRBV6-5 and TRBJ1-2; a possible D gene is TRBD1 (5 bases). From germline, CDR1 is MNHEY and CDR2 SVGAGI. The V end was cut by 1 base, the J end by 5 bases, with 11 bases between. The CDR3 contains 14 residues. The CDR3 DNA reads TGTGCCAGCAGTTACTTAGGGGAGAAGTATGGCTACACCTTC. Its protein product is CASSYLGEKYGYTF.

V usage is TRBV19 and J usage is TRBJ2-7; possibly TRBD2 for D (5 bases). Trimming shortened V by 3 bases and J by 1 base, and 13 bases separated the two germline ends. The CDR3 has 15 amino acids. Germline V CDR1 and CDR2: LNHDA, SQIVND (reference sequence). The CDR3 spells CASSIGGGQSYEQYF. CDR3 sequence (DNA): TGTGCCAGTAGTATTGGCGGAGGTCAATCCTACGAGCAGTACTTC.

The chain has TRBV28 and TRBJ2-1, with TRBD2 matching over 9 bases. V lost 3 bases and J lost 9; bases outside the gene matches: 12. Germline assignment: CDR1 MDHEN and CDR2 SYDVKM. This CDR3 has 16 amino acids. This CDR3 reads CASSLRWAGGGIEQFF. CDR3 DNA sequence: TGTGCCAGCAGTTTGCGGTGGGCGGGAGGGGGCATTGAGCAGTTCTTC.

CDR3 protein: CASSQNTDTQYF. The CDR3 DNA sequence: TGCGCCAGCAGCCAGAACACAGATACGCAGTATTTT. V gene TRBV4-1 combines with J gene TRBJ2-3; D remains ambiguous. The CDR3 loop spans 12 amino acids. Trimming took off 3 bases at V and 2 bases at J, with 3 bases between the two ends. Germline V CDR1 and CDR2: MGHRA, YSYEKL.

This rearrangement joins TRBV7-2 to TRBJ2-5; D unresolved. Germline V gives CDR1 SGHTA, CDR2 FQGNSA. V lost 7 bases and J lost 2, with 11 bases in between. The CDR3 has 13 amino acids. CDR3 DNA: TGTGCCAGCAATTTAGTGGCGCAAGAGACCCAGTACTTC. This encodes CASNLVAQETQYF.

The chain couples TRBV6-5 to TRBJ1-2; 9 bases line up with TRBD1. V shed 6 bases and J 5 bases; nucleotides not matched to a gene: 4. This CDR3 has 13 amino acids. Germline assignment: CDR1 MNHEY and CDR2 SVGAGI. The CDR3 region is CASRRGTGYGYTF. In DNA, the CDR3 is TGTGCCAGCAGACGAGGGACAGGGTATGGCTACACCTTC.

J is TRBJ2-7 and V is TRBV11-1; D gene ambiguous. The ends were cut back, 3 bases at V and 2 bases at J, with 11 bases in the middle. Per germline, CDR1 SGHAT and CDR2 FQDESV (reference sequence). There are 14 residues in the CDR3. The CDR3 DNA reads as TGTGCCAGCAGCTTGCAGACCAGGACCTACGAGCAGTACTTC. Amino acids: CASSLQTRTYEQYF.

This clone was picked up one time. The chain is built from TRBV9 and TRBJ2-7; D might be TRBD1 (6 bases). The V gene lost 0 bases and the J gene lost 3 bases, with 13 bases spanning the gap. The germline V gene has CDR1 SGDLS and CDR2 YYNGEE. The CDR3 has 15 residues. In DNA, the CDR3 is TGTGCCAGCAGCGTAGAAGGGGGTAGTGGCTACGAGCAGTACTTC. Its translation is CASSVEGGSGYEQYF.

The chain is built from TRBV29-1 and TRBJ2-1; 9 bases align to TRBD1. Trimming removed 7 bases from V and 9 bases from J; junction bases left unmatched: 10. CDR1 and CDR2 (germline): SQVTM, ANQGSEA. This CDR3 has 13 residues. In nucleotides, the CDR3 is TGCAGCGCCCGGGACAGGGATCTCGGTGAGCAGTTCTTC. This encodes CSARDRDLGEQFF.

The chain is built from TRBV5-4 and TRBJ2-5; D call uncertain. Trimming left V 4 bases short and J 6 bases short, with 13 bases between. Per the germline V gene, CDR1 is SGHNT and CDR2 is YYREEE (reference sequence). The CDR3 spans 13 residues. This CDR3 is CASSPNDAQTQYF. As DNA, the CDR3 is TGTGCCAGCAGCCCTAACGACGCCCAGACCCAGTACTTC.

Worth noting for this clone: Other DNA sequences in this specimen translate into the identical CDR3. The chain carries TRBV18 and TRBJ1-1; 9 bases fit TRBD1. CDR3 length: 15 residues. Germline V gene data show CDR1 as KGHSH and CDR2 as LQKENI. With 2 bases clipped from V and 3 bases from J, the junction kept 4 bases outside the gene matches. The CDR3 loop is CASSPRTGDHTEAFF. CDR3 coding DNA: TGTGCCAGCTCACCAAGGACAGGGGATCACACTGAAGCTTTCTTT. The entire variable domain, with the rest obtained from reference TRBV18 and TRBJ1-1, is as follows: NAGVMQNPRHLVRRRGQEARLRCSPMKGHSHVYWYRQLPEEGLKFMVYLQKENIIDESGMPKERFSAEFPKEGPSILRIQQVVRGDSAAYFCASSPRTGDHTEAFFGQGTRLTVV.